This TCR beta chain originates from a study of T cell repertoires in cytomegalovirus infection. TCRdb processed the reads anew with MiXCR; each CDR3 protein has one entry. Among about 770,000 distinct CDR3 sequences listed, roughly 28% were seen once. Points from the study as a whole: The ex vivo response showed dominance by HLA-C-restricted CMV-specific TCR beta clonotypes.

The germline gives CDR1 MNHNS, CDR2 SASEGT. V was pared by 4 bases and J by 3 bases, with 3 bases of the junction left unmatched. The CDR3 is 15 residues long. Only a few counts were recorded for this clonotype. What it recognizes is unknown. The genes are TRBV6-1 and TRBJ2-4; 10 bases line up with TRBD1. The input for sequencing was cultured CD8+ T cells from PBMCs, taken from culture after CMV antigen stimulation. The clonotype comes from a human donor in good health (CMV status not recorded). Some clones in this sample may be carry-over from other donors' samples. CDR3 nucleotides: TGTGCCAGCAGTGGGGGGGACAGGGGCAAAAACATTCAGTACTTC. Translated, it gives CASSGGDRGKNIQYF.